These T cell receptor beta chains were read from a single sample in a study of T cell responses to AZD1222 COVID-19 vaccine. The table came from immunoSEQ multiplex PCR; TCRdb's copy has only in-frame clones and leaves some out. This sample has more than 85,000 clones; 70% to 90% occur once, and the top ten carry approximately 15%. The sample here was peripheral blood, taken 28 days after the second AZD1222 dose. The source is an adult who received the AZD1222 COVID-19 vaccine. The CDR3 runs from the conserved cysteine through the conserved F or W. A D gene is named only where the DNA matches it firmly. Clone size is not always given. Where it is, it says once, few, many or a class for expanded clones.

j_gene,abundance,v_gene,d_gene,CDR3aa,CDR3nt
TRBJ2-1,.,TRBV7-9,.,CASRFGGEQFF,TGTGCCAGCAGGTTCGGGGGTGAGCAGTTCTTC
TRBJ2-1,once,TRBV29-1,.,CSSRRTPYNEQFF,TGCAGCTCCCGTAGGACCCCCTACAATGAGCAGTTCTTC
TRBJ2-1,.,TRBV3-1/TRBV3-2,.,CASSQGLGFHEQFF,TGTGCCAGCAGCCAAGGTCTGGGTTTCCATGAGCAGTTCTTC
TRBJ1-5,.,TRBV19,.,CASSSRPITGSNQPQHF,TGTGCCAGTAGTTCACGGCCGATAACAGGGAGCAATCAGCCCCAGCATTTT
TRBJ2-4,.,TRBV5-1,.,CASSLGQGGIQYF,TGCGCCAGCAGCTTAGGCCAGGGGGGCATTCAGTACTTC
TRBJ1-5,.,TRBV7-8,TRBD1,CASSLGQGEQPQHF,TGTGCCAGCAGCCTGGGACAGGGGGAGCAGCCCCAGCATTTT
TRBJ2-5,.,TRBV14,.,CASSQGIQETQYF,TGTGCCAGCAGCCAGGGGATACAAGAGACCCAGTACTTC
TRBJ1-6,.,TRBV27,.,CASSLSGPISPLHF,TGTGCCAGCAGTTTGTCCGGGCCTATTTCACCCCTCCACTTT
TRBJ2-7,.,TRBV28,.,CASNPGFGYEQYF,TGTGCCAGCAACCCAGGGTTCGGATACGAGCAGTACTTC
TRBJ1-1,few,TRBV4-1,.,CASGRETEAFF,TGCGCCAGTGGGAGGGAAACTGAAGCTTTCTTT
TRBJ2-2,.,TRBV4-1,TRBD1,CASSQVLRGRSGELFF,TGCGCCAGCAGCCAAGTACTCAGGGGGCGGTCCGGGGAGCTGTTTTTT
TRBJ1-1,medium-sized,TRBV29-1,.,CSVDANTEAFF,TGCAGCGTTGACGCGAACACTGAAGCTTTCTTT
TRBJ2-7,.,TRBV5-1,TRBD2,CASSAGPPAGGSYEQYF,TGCGCCAGCAGCGCCGGACCTCCAGCGGGGGGCAGCTACGAGCAGTACTTC
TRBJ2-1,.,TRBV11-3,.,CASSFGDTYNEQFF,TGTGCCAGCAGCTTTGGGGATACGTACAATGAGCAGTTCTTC
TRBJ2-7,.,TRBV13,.,CASSLQQVASGEQYF,TGTGCCAGCAGCCTCCAGCAGGTAGCCTCGGGTGAGCAGTACTTC
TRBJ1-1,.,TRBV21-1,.,CASSKARVGGTEESGTEAFF,TGTGCCAGCAGCAAAGCGCGGGTAGGAGGAACGGAAGAGAGTGGCACTGAAGCTTTCTTT
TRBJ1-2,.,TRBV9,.,CASSQGQGYTF,TGTGCCAGCAGTCAAGGACAGGGCTACACCTTC
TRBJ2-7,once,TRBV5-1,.,CASSLAGHSYEQYF,TGCGCCAGCAGCTTAGCGGGACACTCCTACGAGCAGTACTTC
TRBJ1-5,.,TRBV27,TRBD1,CASSLPGQTYSNQPQHF,TGTGCCAGCAGTCTCCCGGGACAGACTTATAGCAATCAGCCCCAGCATTTT
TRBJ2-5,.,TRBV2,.,CASSDEYWETQYF,TGTGCCAGCAGTGATGAGTATTGGGAGACCCAGTACTTC
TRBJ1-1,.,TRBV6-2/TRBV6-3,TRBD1,CASSYSRGSTEAFF,TGTGCCAGCAGTTATTCCAGGGGGAGCACTGAAGCTTTCTTT
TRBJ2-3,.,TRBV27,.,CASSPLGDTQYF,TGTGCCAGCAGTCCCCTGGGGGATACGCAGTATTTT
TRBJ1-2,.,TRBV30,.,CAWKGVGYGYTF,TGTGCCTGGAAAGGGGTGGGGTATGGCTACACCTTC
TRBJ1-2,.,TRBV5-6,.,CASSSGLLITDGYTF,TGTGCCAGCAGCTCGGGACTTCTAATAACAGATGGCTACACCTTC
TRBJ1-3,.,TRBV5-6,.,CASSPDGGRSGNTIYF,TGTGCCAGCAGCCCGGATGGCGGCCGCTCTGGAAACACCATATATTTT
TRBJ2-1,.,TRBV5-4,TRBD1,CASSTGEYNEQFF,TGTGCCAGCAGTACAGGGGAGTATAATGAGCAGTTCTTC
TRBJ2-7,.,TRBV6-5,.,CASSYVQGGEQYF,TGTGCCAGCAGTTACGTACAGGGAGGGGAGCAGTACTTC
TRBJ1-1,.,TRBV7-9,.,CASSLAQNTEAFF,TGTGCCAGCAGCTTAGCCCAGAACACTGAAGCTTTCTTT
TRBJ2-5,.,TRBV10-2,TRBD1,CASKTGGRETQYF,TGCGCCAGCAAGACAGGGGGCAGAGAGACCCAGTACTTC
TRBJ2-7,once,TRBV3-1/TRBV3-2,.,CASRFGSDEQYF,TGTGCCAGCAGGTTTGGGAGCGACGAGCAGTACTTC
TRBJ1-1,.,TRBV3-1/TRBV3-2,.,CASSQANTEAFF,TGTGCCAGCAGCCAAGCGAACACTGAAGCTTTCTTT
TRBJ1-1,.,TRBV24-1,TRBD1,CATSDDQGGEAFF,TGTGCCACCAGTGATGATCAGGGGGGTGAAGCTTTCTTT
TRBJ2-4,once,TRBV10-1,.,CASSETEKKGPSVNIQYF,TGCGCCAGCAGTGAGACCGAAAAGAAGGGGCCATCTGTAAACATTCAGTACTTC
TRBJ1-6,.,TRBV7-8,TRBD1,CASSFMTGYNSPLHF,TGTGCCAGCAGCTTCATGACAGGGTATAATTCACCCCTCCACTTT
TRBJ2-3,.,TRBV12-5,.,CASGYLEAWERIGTQYF,TGTGCTAGTGGTTACCTAGAGGCCTGGGAACGTATAGGTACGCAGTATTTT
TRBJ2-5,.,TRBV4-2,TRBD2,CASSQERAGGGGGTQYF,TGTGCCAGCAGCCAAGAACGGGCGGGAGGAGGAGGGGGGACCCAGTACTTC
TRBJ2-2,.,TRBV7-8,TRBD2,CASRDTGLGAGELFF,TGTGCCAGCAGGGATACGGGACTAGGGGCCGGGGAGCTGTTTTTT
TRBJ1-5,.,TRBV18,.,CASSPVRGGGQPQHF,TGTGCCAGCTCACCAGTTAGGGGGGGAGGACAGCCCCAGCATTTT
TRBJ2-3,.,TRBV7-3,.,CASSSLPGDTQYF,TGTGCCAGCAGCTCCCTACCCGGGGATACGCAGTATTTT
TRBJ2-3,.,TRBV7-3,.,CASSTGSSTGLDTQYF,TGTGCCAGCAGCACCGGGAGTAGTACGGGACTGGATACGCAGTATTTT
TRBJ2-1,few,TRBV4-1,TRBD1,CASSHPGTAQFF,TGCGCCAGCAGCCATCCAGGGACAGCCCAGTTCTTC